The 29 T cell receptor beta chains below come from one sample, sequenced in a study of cytomegalovirus exposure and HLA in healthy donors. Primers for the PCR totalled 60 Vbeta and 13 Jbeta. Profiled with immunoSEQ multiplex PCR; TCRdb holds only in-frame clones, not every one. The table shows 90,000 to 120,000 clones, with around 73% occurring only once. Sample: PBMCs. These receptors all stem from a man aged 25 to 40 in good health and CMV-seronegative.

The chain joins TRBV28 to TRBJ1-5; the D gene is possibly TRBD1 (5 bases). Germline V gene data show CDR1 as MDHEN and CDR2 as SYDVKM. The CDR3 runs 14 residues. The V gene lost 3 bases and the J gene lost 5 bases, with 11 bases spanning the gap. In DNA, the CDR3 is TGTGCCAGCAGTTTCCTAACGGGGGATCAGCCCCAGCATTTT. It is translated as CASSFLTGDQPQHF.

The CDR3 protein is CASKPWDSGELFF. The CDR3 DNA reads TGTGCCAGTAAACCCTGGGACTCCGGGGAGCTGTTTTTT. The V gene is TRBV19, the J gene TRBJ2-2; TRBD2 might be the D (6 bases). Trimming left V 7 bases short and J 6 bases short, with 12 bases between. Germline-derived CDR1 and CDR2 are LNHDA and SQIVND (reference sequence). CDR3 size: 13 residues.

The sample holds a few counts of this clone. The V and J genes are TRBV7-6 and TRBJ2-7; 8 nucleotides line up with TRBD2. The CDR3 is made up of 16 amino acids. V lost 5 bases, J lost 2 bases, and 11 bases stayed unmatched. CDR1 and CDR2 (germline): SGHVS, FNYEAQ. The CDR3 spells CASSPRLARIAYEQYF. The CDR3 bases are TGTGCCAGCAGCCCCCGACTAGCGCGGATCGCCTACGAGCAGTACTTC.

J is TRBJ2-5 and V is TRBV4-2; 11 bases map to TRBD2. Looked up from germline, CDR1 is LGHNA and CDR2 is YNFKEQ. Trimming removed 1 base from V and 9 bases from J; junction bases left unmatched: 4. This CDR3 contains 14 residues. CDR3 in DNA: TGTGCCAGCAGCCAAGTACTAGCGGGGGCGGCCCAGTACTTC. This codes for CASSQVLAGAAQYF.

The chain links TRBV9 to TRBJ2-6; D call uncertain. Germline V gives CDR1 SGDLS, CDR2 YYNGEE. The CDR3 spans 15 residues. Trimming stripped 0 bases from V and 4 bases from J, with 8 bases between. The CDR3 DNA is TGTGCCAGCAGCGTAGTGGGCGCCGGGGCCAACGTCCTGACTTTC. Encoded protein: CASSVVGAGANVLTF.

This clone was seen a single time. The chain uses TRBV15 and TRBJ2-5, with 12 bases that match TRBD2. With V trimmed by 5 bases and J by 5 bases, 9 bases remained unmatched. The CDR3 totals 16 residues. Germline V gene sequence: CDR1 LNHNV, CDR2 YYDKDF (reference sequence). The chain's CDR3 is CATSGPSGGATETQYF. The CDR3 coding sequence is TGTGCCACCAGCGGACCTAGCGGGGGGGCCACGGAGACCCAGTACTTC.

The rearrangement uses TRBV9 and TRBJ2-5; 9 nucleotides match TRBD2. The end of the DNA fits TRBJ2-7 better, so the J call may be wrong. Per germline, CDR1 SGDLS and CDR2 YYNGEE. The CDR3 has 15 residues. The CDR3: CASSDGAGGTYEQYF. The DNA for the CDR3 is TGTGCCAGCAGCGATGGAGCGGGAGGAACCTACGAGCAGTACTTC.

This clone occurred once. V is TRBV2 and J is TRBJ2-5; D is uncertain. V was trimmed by 3 bases and J by 2 bases, leaving 13 bases between them. The germline V gene has CDR1 SNHLY and CDR2 FYNNEI. The CDR3 has 15 amino acids. The CDR3 region is CASSDGDTLQETQYF. CDR3 coding DNA: TGTGCCAGCAGTGATGGTGACACCCTTCAAGAGACCCAGTACTTC.

The rearrangement links TRBV7-9 to TRBJ2-1; D uncertain. Germline values: CDR1 SEHNR, CDR2 FQNEAQ (reference sequence). This CDR3 region has 12 residues. Deletions cut 5 bases from V and 8 bases from J, with 10 bases between. CDR3 nucleotides: TGTGCCAGCAGCCCCACTTACCATGAGCAGTTCTTC. Its protein product is CASSPTYHEQFF.

The chain employs TRBV30 and TRBJ2-7, with TRBD1 as a possible D gene (6 bases). The CDR3 loop spans 13 amino acids. Trimming removed 5 bases at V and 2 bases at J, with 13 bases between. The germline gives CDR1 GTSNPN, CDR2 SVGIG (reference sequence). This chain's CDR3 is CAWRWGRTYEQYF. CDR3 nucleotide sequence: TGTGCCTGGCGCTGGGGGCGAACCTACGAGCAGTACTTC.

The chain couples TRBV5-4 to TRBJ2-5; tentative D call: TRBD2 (5 bases). The CDR3 spans 16 residues. Germline V gene lookup returns CDR1 SGHNT and CDR2 YYREEE (reference sequence). V lost 4 bases to trimming and J lost 3 bases, with 19 bases between them. CDR3 bases: TGTGCCAGCAGCCCCGGGAAGGGTTTGGGTGAAGAGACCCAGTACTTC. Translating gives CASSPGKGLGEETQYF.

This clone was detected only once. This chain joins TRBV5-1 and TRBJ2-5, with TRBD1 matching over 8 bases. CDR1 SGHRS and CDR2 YFSETQ come from the germline V gene. The CDR3 extends over 15 amino acids. The ends lost 0 bases at V and 4 bases at J; junction bases unmatched: 5. CDR3 nucleotides: TGCGCCAGCAGCTTGGGGACAGGGTCCGGAGAGACCCAGTACTTC. The encoded protein is CASSLGTGSGETQYF.

The V gene is TRBV6-6, the J gene TRBJ1-6; 7 bases are a match to TRBD1. Germline values: CDR1 MNHNY, CDR2 SVGAGI (reference sequence). J was trimmed by 5 bases and V by 6 bases; bases with no gene match: 7. The CDR3 length is 15 residues. As DNA, the CDR3 is TGTGCCAGCAGCTCAACAGGGGAGAATAATTCACCCCTCCACTTT. Translating gives CASSSTGENNSPLHF.

This chain joins TRBV2 and TRBJ2-7; the match to TRBD2 covers 8 bases. The length of the CDR3 is 16 residues. The germline CDR1 and CDR2 sequences are SNHLY and FYNNEI. V trimming: 3 bases; J trimming: 4 bases; junction bases outside the gene matches: 11. The CDR3 nucleotides read TGTGCCAGCAGTGAGAGGGGACTAGGGGGTAGATACGAGCAGTACTTC. Translation gives CASSERGLGGRYEQYF.

The genes are TRBV9 and TRBJ2-1, with TRBD2 identical over 8 bases. V shed 1 base, J shed 2 bases, and the junction held 2 bases outside the gene matches. Germline V gene data show CDR1 as SGDLS and CDR2 as YYNGEE. The CDR3 is 15 residues long. The CDR3 sequence is CASSVNGRAYNEQFF. The CDR3 DNA sequence: TGTGCCAGCAGCGTAAACGGGAGGGCCTACAATGAGCAGTTCTTC.

This clone appeared a few times. The V gene is TRBV9, the J gene TRBJ2-1, with 12 bases that match TRBD2. V dropped 3 bases and J dropped 8; count of bases not matched to a gene: 6. CDR1 is SGDLS, CDR2 YYNGEE, per germline. The CDR3 has 15 amino acids. CDR3 region: CASSASSGRAYEQFF. For the CDR3, the DNA is TGTGCCAGCAGCGCATCTAGCGGGAGGGCCTATGAGCAGTTCTTC.

This clone was detected only once. The chain joins TRBV5-1 to TRBJ2-3, with D perhaps TRBD2 (6 bases). Germline V gene sequence: CDR1 SGHRS, CDR2 YFSETQ. Deletions cut 4 bases from V and 2 bases from J, with 17 bases between. This CDR3 is built from 16 residues. The CDR3 sequence is CASSLIPTRFTDTQYF. The CDR3 bases are TGCGCCAGCAGCCTTATCCCGACTAGATTCACAGATACGCAGTATTTT.

The chain joins TRBV28 to TRBJ2-7, with D tentatively TRBD1 (6 bases). The CDR3 spans 13 residues. The germline CDR1 and CDR2 sequences are MDHEN and SYDVKM. V was cut by 5 bases and J by 7 bases, with 15 bases left in between. Here the CDR3 reads CASSMRQDLEQYF. CDR3 coding DNA: TGTGCCAGCAGTATGAGACAGGACTTAGAGCAGTACTTC.

The CDR3 coding sequence is TGCAGCGTGGCCGGACAGCGGAACACCGGGGAGCTGTTTTTT. It specifies CSVAGQRNTGELFF. The genes are TRBV29-1 and TRBJ2-2; perhaps TRBD1 as D (6 bases). Per germline, CDR1 SQVTM and CDR2 ANQGSEA. The ends were cut back, 6 bases at V and 1 base at J, with 12 bases in the middle. The CDR3 sequence is 14 residues long.

This chain joins TRBV7-8 and TRBJ2-1; 8 bases agree with TRBD2. V was pared by 0 bases and J by 7 bases, with 14 bases of the junction left unmatched. Germline V gene data show CDR1 as SGHVS and CDR2 as FQNEAQ. The CDR3 sequence is 18 residues long. CDR3 residues: CASSLAPRTGLGRNEQFF. The CDR3 coding sequence is TGTGCCAGCAGCTTAGCGCCTCGGACGGGACTAGGGCGGAATGAGCAGTTCTTC.

The rearrangement uses TRBV30 and TRBJ1-6, with a tentative D call TRBD1 (6 bases). CDR3 length: 14 residues. Germline assignment: CDR1 GTSNPN and CDR2 SVGIG (reference sequence). Trimming took 2 bases from V and 7 from J, leaving 12 bases between them. CDR3 loop: CAWSRLQGNSPLHF. As DNA, the CDR3 is TGTGCCTGGAGTAGGTTACAGGGAAATTCACCCCTCCACTTT.

J is TRBJ2-5 and V is TRBV7-9, with 8 bases identical to TRBD2. This CDR3 spans 13 amino acids. V lost 8 bases and J lost 5; bases outside the gene matches: 7. The germline V gene encodes CDR1 SEHNR and CDR2 FQNEAQ (reference sequence). CDR3 sequence reads: CASGAGARETQYF. DNA for the CDR3: TGTGCCAGCGGAGCGGGAGCTCGGGAGACCCAGTACTTC.

The chain recombines TRBV30 with TRBJ1-1; TRBD1 might be the D (6 bases). Germline CDR1 GTSNPN, CDR2 SVGIG (reference sequence). The CDR3 covers 13 residues. Trimming removed 4 bases from V and 3 bases from J, with 12 bases in between. CDR3 bases: TGTGCCTGGACTAGGACAGCCTACACTGAAGCTTTCTTT. Encoded protein: CAWTRTAYTEAFF.

The rearrangement links TRBV5-6 to TRBJ1-4, with D possibly TRBD1 on 5 matching bases. Germline assignment: CDR1 SGHDT and CDR2 YYEEEE. Trimming cost V 5 bases and J 5 bases, with 25 bases left between them. This CDR3 contains 18 residues. Here the CDR3 reads CASRGVGGASPLNEKLFF. The CDR3 bases are TGTGCCAGCAGGGGGGTGGGGGGTGCTTCGCCCCTAAATGAAAAACTGTTTTTT.

This chain's CDR3 is CASTNSLTGGNGYTF. The CDR3 bases are TGTGCCAGCACTAACTCCTTGACAGGGGGAAATGGCTACACCTTC. The chain joins TRBV2 to TRBJ1-2; TRBD1 matches 9 bases. Germline loops: CDR1 SNHLY, CDR2 FYNNEI. The trim removed 7 bases at V and 6 bases at J, leaving 12 bases unmatched. The CDR3 is 15 amino acids.

The V and J genes are TRBV2 and TRBJ2-7; 11 bases match TRBD2. Germline V CDR1 and CDR2: SNHLY, FYNNEI. The CDR3 covers 15 residues. J was trimmed by 2 bases and V by 5 bases; bases with no gene match: 5. DNA for the CDR3: TGTGCCAGCAGTTTGGGACTAGCGGAGACCTACGAGCAGTACTTC. Protein product: CASSLGLAETYEQYF.

The rearrangement links TRBV30 to TRBJ2-1; 13 bases are a match to TRBD2. J lost 10 bases, V lost 5 bases, and 5 bases had no gene match. Per germline, CDR1 GTSNPN and CDR2 SVGIG (reference sequence). CDR3 length: 13 residues. CDR3 nucleotides: TGTGCCTGGGCGGGACTAGCGGGATGGGAGCAGTTCTTC. Amino acids: CAWAGLAGWEQFF.

This rearrangement joins TRBV7-9 to TRBJ1-1; tentative D call: TRBD1 (6 bases). CDR1 SEHNR and CDR2 FQNEAQ come from the germline V gene (reference sequence). Trimming removed 1 base at V and 0 bases at J, with 6 bases between. CDR3 length: 14 residues. CDR3 sequence: CASSLGTVNTEAFF. DNA for the CDR3: TGTGCCAGCAGCTTAGGGACAGTGAACACTGAAGCTTTCTTT.

The chain recombines TRBV19 with TRBJ1-3; no clear D. V gave up 0 bases and J gave up 1 base, with 4 bases separating them. Germline CDR1 and CDR2: LNHDA and SQIVND (reference sequence). The CDR3 extends over 14 amino acids. The CDR3 loop reads CASSIESSGNTIYF. CDR3 sequence (DNA): TGTGCCAGTAGTATAGAATCTTCTGGAAACACCATATATTTT.